The next 32 T cell receptor beta chains were all read from a single sample in a study of blood T cell repertoires in COVID-19. The repertoire was sequenced with immunoSEQ multiplex PCR; TCRdb's copy has only in-frame clones and lacks some. The sample holds 150,000 to 200,000 clones, approximately 88% seen once. Sequenced input: peripheral blood. These receptors were obtained from a woman younger than 45 with acute or convalescent COVID-19.

This sequence joins TRBV5-4 and TRBJ2-5; 8 bases match TRBD1. J gave up 5 bases and V 0 bases, and 6 bases lay outside the gene matches. This CDR3 region has 15 residues. Germline V gene lookup returns CDR1 SGHNT and CDR2 YYREEE (reference sequence). In DNA form, the CDR3 reads TGTGCCAGCAGCTTGGTGCAGGGGGCGGGGGAGACCCAGTACTTC. Amino acids: CASSLVQGAGETQYF.

The chain combines TRBV20-1 with TRBJ1-5, with no clear D. Per the germline V gene, CDR1 is DFQATT and CDR2 is SNEGSKA (reference sequence). V dropped 6 bases and J dropped 0 bases, with 9 bases sitting between them. This CDR3 has 13 amino acids. CDR3 DNA: TGCAGTGCAAGTGACCTTAGCAATCAGCCCCAGCATTTT. It is translated as CSASDLSNQPQHF.

This chain links TRBV5-4 with TRBJ2-5, with 7 positions matching TRBD1. V lost 2 bases to trimming and J lost 4 bases; unmatched junction nucleotides: 2. The CDR3 contains 13 residues. Germline assignment: CDR1 SGHNT and CDR2 YYREEE (reference sequence). This CDR3 is CASSLDRVETQYF. CDR3 nucleotide sequence: TGTGCCAGCAGCTTAGACAGGGTAGAGACCCAGTACTTC.

The J gene is TRBJ2-1, the V gene TRBV27; weak D call: TRBD2 (6 bases). Trimming pared 0 bases from V and 8 bases from J, leaving 11 bases between. The germline gives CDR1 MNHEY, CDR2 SMNVEV (reference sequence). The CDR3 length is 14 residues. CDR3 sequence (DNA): TGTGCCAGCAGTTTATCTGGGGGGTGGGATGAGCAGTTCTTC. This translates into CASSLSGGWDEQFF.

This rearrangement joins TRBV10-2 to TRBJ2-7, with TRBD1 matching over 7 bases. This CDR3 is built from 14 residues. After removal of 7 bases from V and 3 bases from J, the junction contained 9 bases not matched to a gene. CDR1 and CDR2 (germline): WSHSY, SAAADI. The CDR3 coding sequence is TGCGCCAGCACCCCCGGGACAGACCTCTACGAGCAGTACTTC. Encoded protein: CASTPGTDLYEQYF.

The chain has TRBV29-1 and TRBJ2-7; perhaps TRBD2 as D (6 bases). Germline values: CDR1 SQVTM, CDR2 ANQGSEA. V was clipped by 6 bases and J by 2 bases, with 20 bases between them. The CDR3 length is 15 residues. CDR3 sequence (DNA): TGCAGCGTCGGAGGGATTAGCGGTTCCCCCTACGAGCAGTACTTC. It encodes CSVGGISGSPYEQYF.

This clone was detected once. The J gene is TRBJ1-3, the V gene TRBV11-2; D call uncertain. Germline V gene data show CDR1 as SGHAT and CDR2 as FQNNGV. This CDR3 spans 12 amino acids. Deletions cut 6 bases from V and 4 bases from J, with 7 bases between. Here the CDR3 DNA reads TGTGCCAGCAGTCAACTCGGAAACACCATATATTTT. This sequence encodes CASSQLGNTIYF.

CDR3 sequence: CASSLGGEAFF. CDR3 DNA sequence: TGTGCCAGCAGCTTGGGAGGGGAAGCTTTCTTT. The chain joins TRBV11-3 to TRBJ1-1; no clear D gene. Trimming left V 3 bases short and J 8 bases short, with 7 bases between. Germline CDR1 SGHNT, CDR2 YENEEA. The CDR3 extends over 11 amino acids.

V is TRBV24-1 and J is TRBJ2-2; tentative D call: TRBD2 (6 bases). CDR3 length: 14 amino acids. Germline CDR1 reads KGHDR; CDR2 reads SFDVKD. The V end was cut by 7 bases, the J end by 3 bases, with 11 bases between. CDR3 sequence: CATSTGLYTGELFF. The DNA for the CDR3 is TGTGCCACCAGCACGGGACTGTACACCGGGGAGCTGTTTTTT.

The rearrangement uses TRBV5-1 and TRBJ1-4, with D perhaps matching TRBD1 (6 bases). From germline, CDR1 is SGHRS and CDR2 YFSETQ. The V end was cut by 5 bases, the J end by 8 bases, with 10 bases between. The CDR3 sequence is 12 residues long. The CDR3: CASRWDTEKLFF. For the CDR3, the DNA is TGCGCCAGCAGGTGGGACACAGAAAAACTGTTTTTT.

This rearrangement joins TRBV11-3 to TRBJ2-3; D possibly corresponds to TRBD2 (6 bases). Between the trimmed V and J ends, which lost 7 bases and 4 bases, there was a span of 15 bases. The CDR3 is made up of 14 amino acids. The germline V gene encodes CDR1 SGHNT and CDR2 YENEEA. The CDR3 sequence: CASKYGSGADTQYF. The DNA for the CDR3 is TGTGCCAGCAAATATGGCTCGGGGGCAGATACGCAGTATTTT.

The chain carries TRBV6-5 and TRBJ2-1, with a possible D match to TRBD2 (5 bases). The CDR3 is 15 amino acids. The V and J ends lost 3 bases and 8 bases respectively, with 17 bases between them. Looked up from germline, CDR1 is MNHEY and CDR2 is SVGAGI. The CDR3 DNA reads as TGTGCCAGCAGTTATCAATCTAGCATTGACGATGAGCAGTTCTTC. This translates into CASSYQSSIDDEQFF.

V is TRBV9 and J is TRBJ2-6; D not certain. The V end lost 0 bases, the J end lost 1 base, and 11 bases lay between the germline ends. CDR3 size: 17 residues. Looked up from germline, CDR1 is SGDLS and CDR2 is YYNGEE. DNA for the CDR3: TGTGCCAGCAGCGTAGCTCATACAACATCTGGGGCCAACGTCCTGACTTTC. Translation: CASSVAHTTSGANVLTF.

This clone was seen a single time. The chain joins TRBV29-1 to TRBJ1-3; D uncertain. V gave up 1 base and J gave up 8 bases, with 9 bases separating them. CDR3 size: 12 residues. Germline V gives CDR1 SQVTM, CDR2 ANQGSEA. The CDR3 nucleotides are TGCAGCGTTGAAGGCGGGTCAGACACCATATATTTT. Translating it yields CSVEGGSDTIYF.

V gene TRBV28 combines with J gene TRBJ2-7; 16 nucleotides match TRBD2. Germline CDR1 MDHEN, CDR2 SYDVKM. The CDR3 sequence is 15 residues long. J lost 4 bases, V lost 6 bases, and 3 bases had no gene match. The CDR3 DNA reads TGTGCCAGCAGCCTGGGACTAGCGGGAGGGTACGAGCAGTACTTC. As protein: CASSLGLAGGYEQYF.

This clone was counted a few times. The CDR3 is CASLGQLNQPQHF. The CDR3 nucleotides are TGTGCCAGCCTCGGACAGCTAAATCAGCCCCAGCATTTT. This chain connects TRBV2 to TRBJ1-5; a possible D gene is TRBD1 (6 bases). The germline gives CDR1 SNHLY, CDR2 FYNNEI. The CDR3 runs 13 residues. The V gene lost 8 bases and the J gene lost 4 bases, with 12 bases spanning the gap.

This chain links TRBV28 with TRBJ2-4; tentatively, D is TRBD1 (5 bases). The CDR3 extends over 13 amino acids. V was clipped by 5 bases and J by 7 bases, with 12 bases between them. Germline CDR1 is MDHEN and CDR2 is SYDVKM. Here the CDR3 reads CASSPGWRNIQYF. CDR3 DNA: TGTGCCAGCAGTCCAGGGTGGCGGAACATTCAGTACTTC. The full variable domain, with the rest looked up from reference TRBV28 and TRBJ2-4, is DVKVTQSSRYLVKRTGEKVFLECVQDMDHENMFWYRQDPGLGLRLIYFSYDVKMKEKGDIPEGYSVSREKKERFSLILESASTNQTSMYLCASSPGWRNIQYFGAGTRLSVL.

Points on this clone: Relative to the germline gene, one junction end is altered; a read error may explain this. The chain couples TRBV6-1 to TRBJ2-7, with D tentatively TRBD2 (6 bases). Germline V gives CDR1 MNHNS, CDR2 SASEGT. This CDR3 comprises 14 residues. The CDR3 region is CASTEGGDFYEQYF. The CDR3 coding sequence is TGTGCCAGCACTGAAGGCGGGGATTTTTACGAGCAGTACTTC.

The rearrangement links TRBV4-1 to TRBJ1-3, with TRBD1 as a possible D gene (6 bases). The CDR3 has 16 residues. With 4 bases removed from V and 0 bases from J, the gap between germline ends came to 13 bases. CDR1 and CDR2 from the germline V gene are MGHRA and YSYEKL. CDR3 in amino acids: CASSPRDTYSGNTIYF. CDR3 DNA: TGCGCCAGCAGCCCTCGGGACACCTACTCTGGAAACACCATATATTTT.

This sequence joins TRBV6-2 or TRBV6-3 and TRBJ1-5; 8 bases agree with TRBD1. Unmatched junction bases numbered 4, after V lost 4 bases and J lost 2 bases. Germline CDR1 and CDR2: MNHEY and SVGEGT. This CDR3 comprises 15 residues. The CDR3 bases are TGTGCCAGCAGTTCACAGGGGGTTGGCAATCAGCCCCAGCATTTT. Its protein product is CASSSQGVGNQPQHF.

The chain uses TRBV7-2 and TRBJ2-7, with 7 positions matching TRBD2. Trimming cost V 0 bases and J 5 bases; bases outside gene matches: 4. CDR1 is SGHTA and CDR2 is FQGNSA in the germline V gene. The CDR3 consists of 14 residues. In nucleotides, the CDR3 is TGTGCCAGCAGCTTAGCTGCAGGGAGGGACGAGCAGTACTTC. Translation: CASSLAAGRDEQYF.

This chain links TRBV11-3 with TRBJ2-5; possible D gene TRBD2, 5 bases. V was trimmed by 4 bases and J by 5 bases, leaving 17 bases between them. The CDR3 runs to 15 residues. Per germline, CDR1 SGHNT and CDR2 YENEEA. The CDR3: CASSSRLLDTETQYF. In nucleotides, the CDR3 is TGTGCCAGCAGCTCCCGACTATTAGATACGGAGACCCAGTACTTC.

The chain uses TRBV20-1 and TRBJ2-7; D not certain. The V end lost 6 bases, the J end lost 5 bases, and 8 bases lay between the germline ends. The CDR3 has 10 amino acids. From germline, CDR1 is DFQATT and CDR2 SNEGSKA (reference sequence). In DNA form, the CDR3 reads TGCAGTGCCCGCGCTAACGAGCAGTACTTC. This codes for CSARANEQYF.

This clone was recorded a few times. The CDR3 DNA sequence: TGTGCCAGCAGCCCTCGACAGGGCCGTGACGGTAATGAAAAACTGTTTTTT. It codes for CASSPRQGRDGNEKLFF. The chain employs TRBV11-3 and TRBJ1-4, with TRBD1 identical over 7 bases. CDR3 length equals 17 residues. CDR1 and CDR2 (germline): SGHNT, YENEEA. V was pared by 5 bases and J by 4 bases, with 13 bases of the junction left unmatched.

The chain is built from TRBV29-1 and TRBJ2-5; D gene unclear. Trimming shortened V by 0 bases and J by 5 bases, and 10 bases separated the two germline ends. The CDR3 is made up of 13 amino acids. Germline V gene data show CDR1 as SQVTM and CDR2 as ANQGSEA. CDR3 in DNA: TGCAGCGTTGAAGAAGTAGTGCGGGAGACCCAGTACTTC. Protein: CSVEEVVRETQYF.

The rearrangement uses TRBV7-9 and TRBJ2-3; no clear D. CDR1 and CDR2 from the germline V gene are SEHNR and FQNEAQ (reference sequence). The CDR3 contains 16 residues. Trimming cost V 0 bases and J 2 bases, with 12 bases left between them. DNA of the CDR3: TGTGCCAGCAGCTTAGCGCCCCAGGCAGACACAGATACGCAGTATTTT. Translation gives CASSLAPQADTDTQYF.

V usage is TRBV29-1 and J usage is TRBJ1-1, with 10 positions matching TRBD1. Germline V CDR1 and CDR2: SQVTM, ANQGSEA. This CDR3 has 13 residues. V dropped 7 bases and J dropped 2; count of bases not matched to a gene: 4. CDR3 bases: TGCAGCGGGGCGACAGGGGGCAACACTGAAGCTTTCTTT. Protein: CSGATGGNTEAFF.

This clone has just a few counts. This chain joins TRBV6-1 and TRBJ1-2, with D maybe TRBD1 (6 bases). This CDR3 is built from 16 residues. The V end was cut by 1 base, the J end by 5 bases, with 17 bases between. The germline V gene encodes CDR1 MNHNS and CDR2 SASEGT. CDR3 in DNA: TGTGCCAGCAGTGAAGGTTGGACAGCCTTCCGGTATGGCTACACCTTC. The encoded protein is CASSEGWTAFRYGYTF.

V and J are TRBV5-1 and TRBJ2-2; TRBD1 might be the D (5 bases). Germline loops: CDR1 SGHRS, CDR2 YFSETQ. This CDR3 is 14 amino acids long. With 5 bases removed from V and 4 bases from J, the gap between germline ends came to 12 bases. DNA of the CDR3: TGCGCCAGCAGTAAGGGGCCGGGCACCGGGGAGCTGTTTTTT. This sequence encodes CASSKGPGTGELFF.

The chain carries TRBV11-2 and TRBJ2-2, with 9 positions matching TRBD2. This CDR3 has 17 residues. V trimming: 5 bases; J trimming: 5 bases; junction bases outside the gene matches: 12. In germline, CDR1 is SGHAT, CDR2 FQNNGV. DNA for the CDR3: TGTGCCAGCAGCGCAGGCGGCAGCGGGAGGCCAACCGGGGAGCTGTTTTTT. Encoded protein: CASSAGGSGRPTGELFF.

Note on this clone: Germline is not matched at one junction end, which may reflect a read error. The chain employs TRBV19 and TRBJ1-1; D remains unclear. CDR1 is LNHDA and CDR2 is SQIVND in the germline V gene (reference sequence). The CDR3 has 13 residues. CDR3 loop: CASSIQQNAEAFF. In DNA form, the CDR3 reads TGTGCCAGTAGTATACAACAGAACGCTGAAGCTTTCTTT.

This chain uses TRBV10-2 with TRBJ2-7; D perhaps matches TRBD1 (6 bases). With 7 bases removed from V and 3 bases from J, the gap between germline ends came to 10 bases. Germline-derived CDR1 and CDR2 are WSHSY and SAAADI. The CDR3 has 12 amino acids. The CDR3 reads CASKGRGYEQYF. Here the CDR3 DNA reads TGCGCCAGCAAGGGCAGGGGCTACGAGCAGTACTTC.